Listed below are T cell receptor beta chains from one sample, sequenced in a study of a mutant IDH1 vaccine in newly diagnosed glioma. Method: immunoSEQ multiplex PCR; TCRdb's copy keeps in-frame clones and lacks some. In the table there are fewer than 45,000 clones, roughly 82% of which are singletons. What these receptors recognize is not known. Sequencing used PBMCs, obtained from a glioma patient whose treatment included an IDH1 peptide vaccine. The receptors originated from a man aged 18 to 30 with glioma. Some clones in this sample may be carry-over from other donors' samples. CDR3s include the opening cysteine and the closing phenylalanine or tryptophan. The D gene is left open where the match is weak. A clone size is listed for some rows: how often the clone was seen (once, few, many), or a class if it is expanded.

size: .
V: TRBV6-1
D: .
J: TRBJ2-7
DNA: TGTGCCAGCAGTGAAGTGCTGATGCAGTACTTC
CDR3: CASSEVLMQYF

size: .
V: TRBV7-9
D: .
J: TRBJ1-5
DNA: TGTGCCAGCAGCTCCTCGGGGGGGCACCAGCCCCAGCATTTT
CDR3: CASSSSGGHQPQHF

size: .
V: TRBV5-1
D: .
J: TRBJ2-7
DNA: TGCGCCAGCAGCTTGGAAGGCGGATCGTACGAGCAGTACTTC
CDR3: CASSLEGGSYEQYF

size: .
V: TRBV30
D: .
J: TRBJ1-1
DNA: TGTGCCCGGGACGGGAGGGGGAACACTGAAGCTTTCTTT
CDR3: CARDGRGNTEAFF

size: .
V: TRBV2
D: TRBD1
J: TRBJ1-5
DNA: TGTGCCAGCAAAGACAGGGGGCCATCTCAGCCCCAGCATTTT
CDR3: CASKDRGPSQPQHF

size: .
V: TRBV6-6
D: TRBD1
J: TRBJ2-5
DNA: TGTGCCAGCAGTTTAGGGACAGGGGTCTACCAAGAGACCCAGTACTTC
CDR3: CASSLGTGVYQETQYF

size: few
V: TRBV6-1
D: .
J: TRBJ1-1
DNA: TGTGCCAGCAGTGTGGTTCGGATGAACACTGAAGCTTTCTTT
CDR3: CASSVVRMNTEAFF

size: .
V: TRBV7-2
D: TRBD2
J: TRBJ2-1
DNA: TGTGCCAGCAGCTGGACTAGCGGGGCCAACAATGAGCAGTTCTTC
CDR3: CASSWTSGANNEQFF

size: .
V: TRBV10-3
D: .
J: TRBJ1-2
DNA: TGTGCCATCAGGGGGGACGGGGCCCCCTATGGCTACACCTTC
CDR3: CAIRGDGAPYGYTF

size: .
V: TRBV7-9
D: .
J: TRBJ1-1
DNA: TGTGCCAGCAGCGCTTGGCGGTTTAAGAACACTGAAGCTTTCTTT
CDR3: CASSAWRFKNTEAFF

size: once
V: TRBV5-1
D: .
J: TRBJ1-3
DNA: TGCGCCAGCAGCTTAACAGCACCTTCTGGAAACACCATATATTTT
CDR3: CASSLTAPSGNTIYF

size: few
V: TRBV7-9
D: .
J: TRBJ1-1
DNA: TGTGCCAGCAGTGTATGGGGTAGTGAAGCTTTCTTT
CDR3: CASSVWGSEAFF

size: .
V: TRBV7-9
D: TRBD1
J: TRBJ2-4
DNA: TGTGCCAGCAGCTCGGGACAGGGATCCAAAAACATTCAGTACTTC
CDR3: CASSSGQGSKNIQYF

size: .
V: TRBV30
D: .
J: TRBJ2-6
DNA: TGTGCCTGGAGCTGGTGGGGGTCGACTGGGGCCAACGTCCTGACTTTC
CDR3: CAWSWWGSTGANVLTF

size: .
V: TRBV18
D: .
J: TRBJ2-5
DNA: TGTGCCAGCTCACCCCCTCGCCGGACTACGCAGGAGACCCAGTACTTC
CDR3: CASSPPRRTTQETQYF

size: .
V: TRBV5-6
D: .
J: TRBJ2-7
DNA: TGTGCCAGCAGCAGATACGCCTACGAGCAGTACTTC
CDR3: CASSRYAYEQYF

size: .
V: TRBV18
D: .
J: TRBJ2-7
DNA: TGTGCCAGCTCACCCACAGAAGTATACACCTACGAGCAGTACTTC
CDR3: CASSPTEVYTYEQYF

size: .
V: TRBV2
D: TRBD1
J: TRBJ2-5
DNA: TGTGCCAGCAGTGCGACAGGGGGCAAGGAGACCCAGTACTTC
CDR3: CASSATGGKETQYF

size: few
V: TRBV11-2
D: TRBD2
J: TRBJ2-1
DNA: TGTGCCAGCAGCCATCAGTCTAGCGGGAGGGCCTACAATGAGCAGTTCTTC
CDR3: CASSHQSSGRAYNEQFF

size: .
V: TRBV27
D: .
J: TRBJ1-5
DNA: TGTGCCAGCAGTATCACGGTGACAGGCAATCAGCCCCAGCATTTT
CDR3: CASSITVTGNQPQHF

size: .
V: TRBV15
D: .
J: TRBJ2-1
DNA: TGTGCCACCAGCAGGTTAAATTACAATGAGCAGTTCTTC
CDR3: CATSRLNYNEQFF

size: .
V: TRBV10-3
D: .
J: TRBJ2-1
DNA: TGTGCCATCAGTGAGTCGGACTCCAATGAGCAGTTCTTC
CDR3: CAISESDSNEQFF

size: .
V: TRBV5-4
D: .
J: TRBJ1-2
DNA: TGTGCCAGCAGCTTGGCCGCGGCAGCTAACTATGGCTACACCTTC
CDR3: CASSLAAAANYGYTF

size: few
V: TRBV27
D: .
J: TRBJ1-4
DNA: TGTGCCAGCAGTTTAACAACCCCCTCGCAGGGTACCGAAAAACTGTTTTTT
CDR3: CASSLTTPSQGTEKLFF

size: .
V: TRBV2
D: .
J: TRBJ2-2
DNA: TGTGCCAGCAGTGAGACCACCGGGGAGCTGTTTTTT
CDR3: CASSETTGELFF

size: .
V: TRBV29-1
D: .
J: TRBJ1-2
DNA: TGCAGCGTGTGGGGGGGATATGGCTACACCTTC
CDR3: CSVWGGYGYTF

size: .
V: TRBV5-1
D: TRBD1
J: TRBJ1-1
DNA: TGCGCCAGCAGCTGGGGACAGATGAACACTGAAGCTTTCTTT
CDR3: CASSWGQMNTEAFF

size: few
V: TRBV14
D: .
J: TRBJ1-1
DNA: TGTGCCAGCAGCCAAGAGAGCCGAGGGACTGAAGCTTTCTTT
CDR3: CASSQESRGTEAFF

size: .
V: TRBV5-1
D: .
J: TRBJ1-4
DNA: TGCGCCAGCAGCTTGGAACCTAATGAAAAACTGTTTTTT
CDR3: CASSLEPNEKLFF

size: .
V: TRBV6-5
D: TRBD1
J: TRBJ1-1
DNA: TGTGCCAGCAGGACAGGGCTTAAGACTGAAGCTTTCTTT
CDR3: CASRTGLKTEAFF

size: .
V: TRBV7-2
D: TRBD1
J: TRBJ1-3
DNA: TGTGCCAGCAGCTTCGGGACAGGGGGAAACACCATATATTTT
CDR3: CASSFGTGGNTIYF

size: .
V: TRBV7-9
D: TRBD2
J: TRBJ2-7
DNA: TGTGCCAGCAGCTTAGCTAGCGGGTTGCTCTACGAGCAGTACTTC
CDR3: CASSLASGLLYEQYF

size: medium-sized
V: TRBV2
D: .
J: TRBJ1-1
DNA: TGTGCCAGCAGTCCAGGGGACCCCACTGAAGCTTTCTTT
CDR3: CASSPGDPTEAFF

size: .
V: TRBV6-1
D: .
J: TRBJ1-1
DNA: TGTGCCAGCTCGACAGTCATGAACACTGAAGCTTTCTTT
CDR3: CASSTVMNTEAFF

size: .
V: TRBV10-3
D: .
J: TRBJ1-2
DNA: TGTGCCATCAGCCGGACGGGCGGGGACGGCTACACCTTC
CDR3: CAISRTGGDGYTF

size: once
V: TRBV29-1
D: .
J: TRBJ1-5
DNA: TGCAGCGTCCGACAGAATAGCAATCAGCCCCAGCATTTT
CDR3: CSVRQNSNQPQHF

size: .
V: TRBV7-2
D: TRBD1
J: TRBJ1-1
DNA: TGTGCCAGCAGTTACAGGGGACGAAACACTGAAGCTTTCTTT
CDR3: CASSYRGRNTEAFF

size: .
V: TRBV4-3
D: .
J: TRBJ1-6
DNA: TGCGCCAGCAGCCAAGATAAGGGGAGCTCCTATAATTCACCCCTCCACTTT
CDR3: CASSQDKGSSYNSPLHF

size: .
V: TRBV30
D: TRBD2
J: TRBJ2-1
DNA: TGTGCTCAAGCTAGCGGAGGCTTCTATCACAATGAGCAGTTCTTC
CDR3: CAQASGGFYHNEQFF

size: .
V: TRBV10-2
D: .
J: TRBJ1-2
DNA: TGCGCCAGCAGTCGCCCCCCCGATGTTAACTATGGCTACACCTTC
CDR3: CASSRPPDVNYGYTF

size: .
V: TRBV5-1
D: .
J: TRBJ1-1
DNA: TGCGCCAGCAGCTTGGACCGTTGGGACACTGAAGCTTTCTTT
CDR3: CASSLDRWDTEAFF

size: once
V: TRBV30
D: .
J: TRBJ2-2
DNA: TGTGCCTGGACCAGGGTAGGGACCGGGGAGCTGTTTTTT
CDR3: CAWTRVGTGELFF

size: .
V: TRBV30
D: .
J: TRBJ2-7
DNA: TGTGCCTGTACCGCTGTCGGCGGAGCCTACGAGCAGTACTTC
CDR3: CACTAVGGAYEQYF

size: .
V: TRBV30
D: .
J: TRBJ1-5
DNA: TGTGCCTGGAGTTCCGACAGGTATCAGCCCCAGCATTTT
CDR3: CAWSSDRYQPQHF

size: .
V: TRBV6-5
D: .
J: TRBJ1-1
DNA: TGTGCCAGCTTCGAGCTGCGTGGAATTGAGGCTTTCTTT
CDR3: CASFELRGIEAFF

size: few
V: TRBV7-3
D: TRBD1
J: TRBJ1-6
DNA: TGTGCCAGCGGACAGGGGCTGGATTCACCCCTCCACTTT
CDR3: CASGQGLDSPLHF

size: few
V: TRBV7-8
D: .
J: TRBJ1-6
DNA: TGTGCCAGCAGCCCCCGGAGTTCACCCCTCCACTTT
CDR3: CASSPRSSPLHF

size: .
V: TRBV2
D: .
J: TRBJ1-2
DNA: TGTGCCAGCAGTGAAGTCAGGGCAAACTATGGCTACACCTTC
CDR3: CASSEVRANYGYTF

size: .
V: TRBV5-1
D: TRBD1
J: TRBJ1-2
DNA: TGCGCCAGCAGCTTGGGGGGCCCGACAGGGGGAGTTGTTTATGGCTACACCTTC
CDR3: CASSLGGPTGGVVYGYTF

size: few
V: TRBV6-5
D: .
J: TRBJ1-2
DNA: TGTGCCAGCAGGGTCGGGGAGGGTGGCTATGGCTACACCTTC
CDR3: CASRVGEGGYGYTF

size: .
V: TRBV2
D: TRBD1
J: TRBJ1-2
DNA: TGTGCCAGCAGTGAAGCGCCAGGGGGCGAGGTTACCTACACCTTC
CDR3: CASSEAPGGEVTYTF

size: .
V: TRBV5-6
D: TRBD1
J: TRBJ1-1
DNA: TGTGCCAGCAGCAGCCCCCCCTGGACAGGGGTAAGGCGAACTGAAGCTTTCTTT
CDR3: CASSSPPWTGVRRTEAFF

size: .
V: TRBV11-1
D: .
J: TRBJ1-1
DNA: TGTGCCAGCAGCCAATCCAACACTGAAGCTTTCTTT
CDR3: CASSQSNTEAFF

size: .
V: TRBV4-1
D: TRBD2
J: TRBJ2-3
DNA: TGCGCCAGCAGCCAAGAGGGTAGCGGGGGTATCAGCACAGATACGCAGTATTTT
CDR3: CASSQEGSGGISTDTQYF

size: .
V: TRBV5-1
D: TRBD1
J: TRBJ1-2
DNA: TGCGCCAGCAGCTTGCCTGGACAGGCTGCTAACTATGGCTACACCTTC
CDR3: CASSLPGQAANYGYTF

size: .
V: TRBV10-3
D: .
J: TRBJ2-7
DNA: TGTGCCATCAGTGAGAGGGGGGGCCGTAACGAGCAGTACTTC
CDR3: CAISERGGRNEQYF

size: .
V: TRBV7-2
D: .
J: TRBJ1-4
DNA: TGTGCCAGCAGCCTAACCGGGGGGGATTTTGAAAAACTGTTTTTT
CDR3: CASSLTGGDFEKLFF

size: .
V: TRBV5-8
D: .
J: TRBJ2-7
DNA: TGTGCCAGCAGCGTCCGGGACGGAACCTACGAGCAGTACTTC
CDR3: CASSVRDGTYEQYF

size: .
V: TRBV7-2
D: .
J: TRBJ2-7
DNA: TGTGCCAGCAGATCCTACGAGCAGTACTTC
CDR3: CASRSYEQYF

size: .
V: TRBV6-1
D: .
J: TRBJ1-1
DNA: TGTGCCAGCAGTGAATGGATCACAGGGCCAGTGAACACTGAAGCTTTCTTT
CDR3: CASSEWITGPVNTEAFF